The TCR beta chain under discussion was sequenced for a study of T cell repertoires in cytomegalovirus infection. Overall study context: Newly reported HLA-C-restricted and thoroughly characterized HLA-B-restricted CMV epitopes were employed. Evidence of both CMV infection and a matching HLA type came from public TCR beta signatures.

This clonotype came up a few times. No antigen is known for it. Looked up from germline, CDR1 is SGHDN and CDR2 is FVKESK. There are 18 residues in the CDR3. V gave up 3 bases and J gave up 1 base; unmatched junction bases: 5. MiXCR was run by TCRdb on the reads, yielding one entry per CDR3 protein. The data contain roughly 800,000 distinct CDR3 sequences, almost 30% of them singletons. Study-wide results and limits: Within the response measured ex vivo, HLA-C-restricted CMV-specific TCR beta clonotypes were dominant.

The receptor comes from a human donor in good health (CMV status not recorded). Some clones in this sample may be carry-over from other donors' samples. Sequencing was performed on cultured CD8+ T cells from PBMCs, taken from culture after CMV antigen stimulation. This chain connects TRBV14 to TRBJ2-1; TRBD2 matches at 14 bases. CDR3 loop: CASSHWTSGGFSYNEQFF. Here the CDR3 DNA reads TGTGCCAGCAGCCACTGGACTAGCGGGGGGTTTTCCTACAATGAGCAGTTCTTC.